This TCR beta chain was documented in a study of T cell repertoires in cytomegalovirus infection. Study context: CMV infection and matching HLA type were both indicated by public TCR beta signatures.

Germline CDR1 is SGHNT and CDR2 is YYREEE (reference sequence). The CDR3 length is 13 residues. Losses at the gene ends were 5 bases for V and 7 bases for J; bases not matched to a gene: 4. This clonotype was seen only a few times. Its specificity is unknown. TCRdb redid the calling of the reads with MiXCR, one entry per CDR3 protein. The profile shows under 250,000 distinct CDR3 sequences, 12% of them singletons. Findings and caveats of the study: HLA-C-restricted CMV-specific TCR beta clonotypes prevailed in the ex vivo response. Identification of carriers of CMV plus the relevant HLA was achieved through cumulative public TCR beta family frequency.

This TCR was recovered from a human donor in good health (CMV status not recorded). Some clones in this sample may be carry-over from other donors' samples. Material for sequencing was PBMCs. The chain uses TRBV5-4 and TRBJ2-1, with 9 bases that match TRBD1. This CDR3 reads CASRQGAGNEQFF. The CDR3, as DNA: TGTGCCAGCAGACAGGGGGCGGGTAATGAGCAGTTCTTC. The full variable domain, with the rest looked up from reference TRBV5-4 and TRBJ2-1, is ETGVTQSPTHLIKTRGQQVTLRCSSQSGHNTVSWYQQALGQGPQFIFQYYREEENGRGNFPPRFSGLQFPNYSSELNVNALELDDSALYLCASRQGAGNEQFFGPGTRLTVL.